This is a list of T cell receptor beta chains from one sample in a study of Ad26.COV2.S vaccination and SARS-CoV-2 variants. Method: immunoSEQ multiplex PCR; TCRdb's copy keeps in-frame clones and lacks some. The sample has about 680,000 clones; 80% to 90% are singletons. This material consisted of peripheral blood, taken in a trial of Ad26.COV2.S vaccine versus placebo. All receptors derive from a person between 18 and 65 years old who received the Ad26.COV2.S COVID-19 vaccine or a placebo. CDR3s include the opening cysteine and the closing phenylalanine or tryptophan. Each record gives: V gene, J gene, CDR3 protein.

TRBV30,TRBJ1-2,CAWSRPGTGAYGYTF
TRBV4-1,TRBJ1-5,CASSQVRSNQPQHF
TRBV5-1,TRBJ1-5,CASSFGGLSNQPQHF
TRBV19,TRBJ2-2,CASSPGLAGVLNTGELFF
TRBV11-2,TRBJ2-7,CASSSELAGGTNEQYF
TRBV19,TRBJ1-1,CASSIHILNTEAFF
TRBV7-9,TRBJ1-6,CASSSSQGRISPLHF
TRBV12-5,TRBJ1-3,CASGFTTVKNLLGNTIYF
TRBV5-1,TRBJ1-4,CASSLGPTVTNEKLFF
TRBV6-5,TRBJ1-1,CASAQAGGMNTEAFF
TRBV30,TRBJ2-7,CAWTKEGHEQYF
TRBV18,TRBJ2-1,CASSPGLGLAGVNEQFF
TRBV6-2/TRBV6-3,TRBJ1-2,CASSEGAGYGYTF
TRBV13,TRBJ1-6,CASSTPGAGNSPLHF
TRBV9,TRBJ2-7,CASSVGGATYEQYF
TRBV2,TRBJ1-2,CASSRGPGQGGYGYTF
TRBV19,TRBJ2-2,CASSVKAAMGTGELFF
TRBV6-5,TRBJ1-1,CASNRQGGTEAFF
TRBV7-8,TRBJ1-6,CASSPEPGQGGSPLHF
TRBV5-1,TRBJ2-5,CASSLEGWEEETQYF
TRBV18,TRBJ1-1,CASSPGTLGTEAFF
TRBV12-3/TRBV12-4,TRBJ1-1,CASSFGGYTEAFF
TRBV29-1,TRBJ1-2,CSVEDRGRNKYGYTF
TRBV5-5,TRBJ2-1,CASSFPLRDNEQFF
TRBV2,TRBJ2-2,CASRVDRTNTGELFF
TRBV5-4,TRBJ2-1,CASSRDGVEQFF
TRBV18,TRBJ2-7,CASSPETSGGRSYEQYF
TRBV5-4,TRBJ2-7,CASSQGGGAPYEQYF
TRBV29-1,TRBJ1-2,CSVLQGAGYGYTF
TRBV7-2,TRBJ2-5,CASSRATTGQETQYF
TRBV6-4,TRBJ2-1,CASSPIGATSSYNEQFF
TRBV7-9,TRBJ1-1,CASSLQRPGQEAFF
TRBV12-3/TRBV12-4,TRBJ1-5,CASSLTGEQPQHF
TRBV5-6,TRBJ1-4,CASSSEGINEKLFF
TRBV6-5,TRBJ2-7,CASSYSETGPYEQYF
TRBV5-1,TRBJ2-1,CASSLELDEQFF
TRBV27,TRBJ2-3,CASSLVGANTDTQYF
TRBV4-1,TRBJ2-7,CASSQYPGAGVIPEQYF
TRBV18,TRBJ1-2,CASSGGAGYGYTF
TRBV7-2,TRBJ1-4,CASSPDRGNEKLFF
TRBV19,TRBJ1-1,CASSIDPLRENTEAFF